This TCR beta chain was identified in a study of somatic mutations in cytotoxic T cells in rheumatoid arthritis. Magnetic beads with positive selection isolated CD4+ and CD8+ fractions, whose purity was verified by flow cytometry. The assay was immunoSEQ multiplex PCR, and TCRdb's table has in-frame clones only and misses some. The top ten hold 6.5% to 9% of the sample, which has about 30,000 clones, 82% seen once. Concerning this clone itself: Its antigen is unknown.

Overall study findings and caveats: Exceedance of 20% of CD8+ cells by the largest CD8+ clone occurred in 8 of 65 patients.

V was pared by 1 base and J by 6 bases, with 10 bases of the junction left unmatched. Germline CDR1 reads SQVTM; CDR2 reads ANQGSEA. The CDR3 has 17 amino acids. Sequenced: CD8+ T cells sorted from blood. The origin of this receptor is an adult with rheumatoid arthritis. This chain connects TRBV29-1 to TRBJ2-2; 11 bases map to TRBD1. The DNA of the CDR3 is TGCAGCGTTGAAGGCCTCCGGGACAGGGGGAGATCCGGGGAGCTGTTTTTT. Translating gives CSVEGLRDRGRSGELFF.